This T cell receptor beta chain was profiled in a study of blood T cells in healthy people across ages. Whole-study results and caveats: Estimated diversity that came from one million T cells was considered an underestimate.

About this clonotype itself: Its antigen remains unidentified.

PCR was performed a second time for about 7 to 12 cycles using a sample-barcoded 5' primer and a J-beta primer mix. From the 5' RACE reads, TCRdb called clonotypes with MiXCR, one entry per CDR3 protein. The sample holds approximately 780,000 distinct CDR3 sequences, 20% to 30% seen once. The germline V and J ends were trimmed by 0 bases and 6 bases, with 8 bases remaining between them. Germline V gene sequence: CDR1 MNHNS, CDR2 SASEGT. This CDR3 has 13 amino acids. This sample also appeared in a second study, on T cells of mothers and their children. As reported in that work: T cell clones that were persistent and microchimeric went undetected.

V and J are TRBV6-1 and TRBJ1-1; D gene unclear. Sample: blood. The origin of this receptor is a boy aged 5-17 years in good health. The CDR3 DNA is TGTGCCAGCAGTGAAGCGCGGGTGGCTGAAGCTTTCTTT. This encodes CASSEARVAEAFF.